Each of the 22 T cell receptor beta chains below was sequenced from the same sample in a study of shared clonotypes between healthy human individuals. Repertoires were generated with immunoSEQ multiplex PCR, while TCRdb's copy carries only in-frame clones and drops some. The sample lists some 2,000,000 clones, about 95% occurring once. Selected positively for CCR7 and CD45RO-negative, naive CD8 cells excluded terminally differentiated effector memory CD45RA+ cells. The sequenced material came from naive CD8+ T cells sorted from blood. The receptors were sampled from a man aged 18 to 30 in good health.

The chain carries TRBV9 and TRBJ2-7; the match to TRBD1 covers 10 bases. In germline, CDR1 is SGDLS, CDR2 YYNGEE. The V gene end was trimmed by 3 bases and the J gene end by 3 bases; junction bases not matched to a gene: 6. The CDR3 is 15 residues long. The CDR3 here is CASSEGTGADYEQYF. In nucleotides, the CDR3 is TGTGCCAGCAGCGAGGGGACAGGGGCGGACTACGAGCAGTACTTC.

Details on this clone: In the same sample, other DNA sequences code for this CDR3. V is TRBV6-6 and J is TRBJ2-5, with D unresolved. CDR1 MNHNY and CDR2 SVGAGI come from the germline V gene (reference sequence). Trimming stripped 2 bases from V and 4 bases from J, with 5 bases between. The CDR3 is made up of 12 amino acids. In nucleotides, the CDR3 is TGTGCCAGCAGTTACACCGTAGAGACCCAGTACTTC. Its protein is CASSYTVETQYF.

The rearrangement uses TRBV13 and TRBJ1-6; D perhaps matches TRBD1 (6 bases). CDR3 length: 14 amino acids. Trimming took 7 bases from V and 7 from J, leaving 14 bases between them. Germline V gives CDR1 PRHDT, CDR2 FYEKMQ (reference sequence). Here the CDR3 reads CASTGGQPNSPLHF. The DNA of the CDR3 is TGTGCCAGCACCGGGGGGCAGCCCAATTCACCCCTCCACTTT.

A word on this clone: Other DNA sequences from this sample encode an identical CDR3 as well. CDR3 protein: CASGSTDTQYF. The CDR3 DNA follows: TGTGCCAGCGGTAGCACAGATACGCAGTATTTT. The V gene is TRBV7-9, the J gene TRBJ2-3; D remains unclear. CDR1 is SEHNR, CDR2 FQNEAQ, per germline (reference sequence). The CDR3 is 11 amino acids. Trimming removed 8 bases from V and 0 bases from J, with 3 bases in between. The full variable domain, rest sourced from reference TRBV7-9 and TRBJ2-3, is DTGVSQNPRHKITKRGQNVTFRCDPISEHNRLYWYRQTLGQGPEFLTYFQNEAQLEKSRLLSDRFSAERPKGSFSTLEIQRTEQGDSAMYLCASGSTDTQYFGPGTRLTVL.

V usage is TRBV7-9 and J usage is TRBJ2-7, with TRBD1 identical over 7 bases. The CDR3 runs 16 residues. Trimming cost V 4 bases and J 3 bases; bases outside gene matches: 12. Germline V gene sequence: CDR1 SEHNR, CDR2 FQNEAQ (reference sequence). CDR3 in DNA: TGTGCCAGCAGCTCCTCGACAGGGCAACTTAGCTACGAGCAGTACTTC. The encoded protein is CASSSSTGQLSYEQYF.

The chain links TRBV11-2 to TRBJ2-5; possible D gene TRBD2, 6 bases. Germline-derived CDR1 and CDR2 are SGHAT and FQNNGV. The ends were cut back, 4 bases at V and 2 bases at J, with 20 bases in the middle. The length of the CDR3 is 17 residues. The CDR3 DNA reads TGTGCCAGCAGCTACGCCTTAGCTGGAGGGCGGCAAGAGACCCAGTACTTC. It specifies CASSYALAGGRQETQYF.

A few counts support this clone. This chain connects TRBV30 to TRBJ2-2, with 13 bases identical to TRBD2. Germline trimming cut 1 base from V and 1 base from J; bases unmatched to any gene: 0. CDR1 GTSNPN and CDR2 SVGIG come from the germline V gene (reference sequence). The CDR3 length is 16 residues. The CDR3 region is CAWSGLAGGNTGELFF. In DNA form, the CDR3 reads TGTGCCTGGAGTGGACTAGCGGGGGGGAACACCGGGGAGCTGTTTTTT.

The chain has TRBV14 and TRBJ2-5, with D possibly being TRBD1 or TRBD2 (5 bases each). CDR1 SGHDN and CDR2 FVKESK come from the germline V gene. The ends were cut back, 0 bases at V and 5 bases at J, with 16 bases in the middle. The CDR3 runs 16 residues. DNA for the CDR3: TGTGCCAGCAGCCAAGATTTTGGCGGTTGGGGGGAGACCCAGTACTTC. Protein: CASSQDFGGWGETQYF.

CDR3 bases: TGTGCCAGCTCACCCGTCAGCTCCACAGATACGCAGTATTTT. Encoded protein: CASSPVSSTDTQYF. The chain uses TRBV18 and TRBJ2-3; the D is unclear. The V and J ends lost 3 bases and 2 bases respectively, with 9 bases between them. The CDR3 loop spans 14 amino acids. Looked up from germline, CDR1 is KGHSH and CDR2 is LQKENI.

The chain has TRBV10-3 and TRBJ1-1, with D possibly matching TRBD1 (6 bases). This CDR3 region has 12 residues. In germline, CDR1 is ENHRY, CDR2 SYGVKD. V lost 6 bases, J lost 6 bases, and 11 bases lay in between. Here the CDR3 reads CAIRQGSAEAFF. The CDR3 nucleotides are TGTGCCATCAGACAGGGTAGCGCTGAAGCTTTCTTT.

In nucleotides, the CDR3 is TGTGCCAGCAGCTGGATCTCAGATACGCAGTATTTT. This codes for CASSWISDTQYF. This chain links TRBV7-9 with TRBJ2-3, with D hard to call. Trimming shortened V by 4 bases and J by 4 bases, and 6 bases separated the two germline ends. The CDR3 contains 12 residues. Germline V gene lookup returns CDR1 SEHNR and CDR2 FQNEAQ (reference sequence). Filled out from reference TRBV7-9 and TRBJ2-3, the complete variable domain reads DTGVSQNPRHKITKRGQNVTFRCDPISEHNRLYWYRQTLGQGPEFLTYFQNEAQLEKSRLLSDRFSAERPKGSFSTLEIQRTEQGDSAMYLCASSWISDTQYFGPGTRLTVL.

The chain couples TRBV7-6 to TRBJ2-7; 8 bases map to TRBD1. The trim removed 5 bases at V and 2 bases at J, leaving 2 bases unmatched. The CDR3 contains 13 residues. CDR1 SGHVS and CDR2 FNYEAQ come from the germline V gene. The CDR3 DNA is TGTGCCAGCAGCCAACAGGGGGCCTACGAGCAGTACTTC. As protein: CASSQQGAYEQYF.

This sequence joins TRBV13 and TRBJ2-2; D remains unclear. Germline-derived CDR1 and CDR2 are PRHDT and FYEKMQ (reference sequence). The V end lost 3 bases, the J end lost 5 bases, and 7 bases lay between the germline ends. The CDR3 is 13 amino acids. CDR3 in DNA: TGTGCCAGCAGCTTTGTAAATACCGGGGAGCTGTTTTTT. Encoded protein: CASSFVNTGELFF.

The chain uses TRBV12-5 and TRBJ2-1; possible D gene TRBD2, 6 bases. V shed 4 bases and J shed 0 bases, with 16 bases lying between them. This CDR3 spans 17 amino acids. The germline CDR1 and CDR2 sequences are LGHNT and FRNRAP. CDR3 region: CASGSPLAGSSYNEQFF. CDR3 sequence (DNA): TGTGCTAGTGGTTCCCCTTTGGCGGGAAGCTCCTACAATGAGCAGTTCTTC.

The chain uses TRBV5-5 and TRBJ2-7, with 9 positions matching TRBD1. CDR1 is SGHKS, CDR2 YYEKEE, per germline (reference sequence). The V and J ends lost 3 bases and 6 bases, in that order; junction bases with no gene match: 4. There are 13 residues in the CDR3. CDR3 loop: CASSWTGVGEQYF. The CDR3, as DNA: TGTGCCAGCAGCTGGACAGGGGTTGGCGAGCAGTACTTC.

This sequence joins TRBV19 and TRBJ2-2; D is possibly TRBD1 or TRBD2 (5 bases each). Between the trimmed V and J ends, which lost 9 bases and 3 bases, there was a span of 20 bases. The CDR3 is 16 residues long. Germline V gene sequence: CDR1 LNHDA, CDR2 SQIVND (reference sequence). This CDR3 reads CASQDSPGWDTGELFF. The CDR3 bases are TGTGCCAGCCAAGACAGCCCGGGGTGGGACACCGGGGAGCTGTTTTTT.

The chain combines TRBV9 with TRBJ2-1; D is perhaps TRBD1 or TRBD2 (6 bases each). Deletions cut 5 bases from V and 0 bases from J, with 15 bases between. The CDR3 length is 16 residues. In germline, CDR1 is SGDLS, CDR2 YYNGEE. DNA for the CDR3: TGTGCCAGCAGTAAGGGGGGCGGTAGCTCCTACAATGAGCAGTTCTTC. Translating it yields CASSKGGGSSYNEQFF. Based on the CDR3 plus reference TRBV9 and TRBJ2-1, the full variable domain is DSGVTQTPKHLITATGQRVTLRCSPRSGDLSVYWYQQSLDQGLQFLIQYYNGEERAKGNILERFSAQQFPDLHSELNLSSLELGDSALYFCASSKGGGSSYNEQFFGPGTRLTVL.

The rearrangement uses TRBV15 and TRBJ2-1, with D possibly called TRBD1 or TRBD2 (5 bases each). V was pared by 0 bases and J by 7 bases, with 13 bases between. Per the germline V gene, CDR1 is LNHNV and CDR2 is YYDKDF (reference sequence). The CDR3 contains 15 residues. In nucleotides, the CDR3 is TGTGCCACCAGCAGAGATCGCTTCGGGGCGAATGAGCAGTTCTTC. Its protein product is CATSRDRFGANEQFF.

J is TRBJ2-1 and V is TRBV29-1; 9 bases map to TRBD1. This CDR3 region has 13 residues. CDR1 is SQVTM, CDR2 ANQGSEA, per germline. Germline trimming cut 3 bases from V and 8 bases from J; bases unmatched to any gene: 5. The CDR3 protein is CSVDKGQGYEQFF. CDR3 sequence (DNA): TGCAGCGTTGATAAGGGACAGGGATATGAGCAGTTCTTC.

The chain is built from TRBV5-4 and TRBJ2-7, with D perhaps matching TRBD1 (6 bases). The V gene lost 2 bases and the J gene lost 4 bases, with 13 bases spanning the gap. Germline CDR1 reads SGHNT; CDR2 reads YYREEE (reference sequence). The CDR3 is made up of 14 amino acids. CDR3 sequence (DNA): TGTGCCAGCAGCTTCCAGGGGAGCACATACGAGCAGTACTTC. Protein: CASSFQGSTYEQYF.

The V gene is TRBV7-8, the J gene TRBJ2-7; 13 positions agree with TRBD2. The CDR3 has 17 residues. Germline CDR1 SGHVS, CDR2 FQNEAQ. The V and J ends lost 5 bases and 2 bases, in that order; junction bases with no gene match: 9. The CDR3 coding sequence is TGTGCCAGCAGCCCGGGACTAGCGGGAAACCCGACCTACGAGCAGTACTTC. This translates into CASSPGLAGNPTYEQYF.

The chain has TRBV6-1 and TRBJ2-5; the match to TRBD2 covers 13 bases. Unmatched junction bases numbered 8, after V lost 2 bases and J lost 5 bases. This CDR3 region has 17 residues. Germline assignment: CDR1 MNHNS and CDR2 SASEGT. The CDR3 here is CASSEWTSGGDHETQYF. The CDR3 DNA sequence: TGTGCCAGCAGTGAATGGACTAGCGGGGGCGATCACGAGACCCAGTACTTC.